This TCR beta chain was retrieved from a study of blood T cell repertoires in COVID-19. Trimming took off 10 bases at V and 6 bases at J, with 18 bases between the two ends. The CDR3 sequence is 13 residues long. Germline CDR1 reads MNHEY; CDR2 reads SMNVEV (reference sequence). Profiled with immunoSEQ multiplex PCR; TCRdb holds only in-frame clones, not every one. The sample contains 55,000 to 65,000 clones, 80% to 90% of which appear only once. The V and J genes are TRBV27 and TRBJ1-2, with D maybe TRBD1 (6 bases). The receptor's source is a man in his fifties or sixties with COVID-19, enrolled during active disease. The specimen was peripheral blood. The CDR3 here is CATSDSSRNGYTF. DNA of the CDR3: TGTGCCACTTCGGACAGCTCTCGAAATGGCTACACCTTC.